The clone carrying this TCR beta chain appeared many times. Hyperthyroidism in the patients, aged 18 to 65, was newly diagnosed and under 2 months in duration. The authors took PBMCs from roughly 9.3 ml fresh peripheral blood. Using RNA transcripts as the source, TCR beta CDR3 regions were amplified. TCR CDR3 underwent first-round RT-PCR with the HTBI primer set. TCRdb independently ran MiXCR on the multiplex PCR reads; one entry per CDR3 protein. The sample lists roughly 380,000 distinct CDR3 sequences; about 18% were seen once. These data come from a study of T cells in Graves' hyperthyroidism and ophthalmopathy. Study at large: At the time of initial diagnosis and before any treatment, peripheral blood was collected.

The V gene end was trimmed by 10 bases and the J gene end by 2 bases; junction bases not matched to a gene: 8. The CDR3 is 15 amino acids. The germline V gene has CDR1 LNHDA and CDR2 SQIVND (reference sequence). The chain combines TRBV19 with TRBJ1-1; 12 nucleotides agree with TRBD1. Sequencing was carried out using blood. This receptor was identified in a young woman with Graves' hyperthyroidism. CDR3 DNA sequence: TGTGCCACCCGGGACAGGGGGCTGCAAAACACTGAAGCTTTCTTT. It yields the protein CATRDRGLQNTEAFF.